This TCR beta chain is drawn from a study of T cell repertoires in aging, cancer and after chemotherapy. As for the study in general: Pre- and post-chemotherapy samples were paired from chronic lymphocytic leukemia patients treated with fludarabine- or bendamustine-based regimens. General study results and limits: Compared with age-matched healthy donors, untreated hematological or solid cancer patients showed higher blood TCR clonality.

Rearranged V-D-J TRB sequences were amplified with a mixed TRB-A/B primer pool. MiXCR, run by TCRdb on the multiplex PCR reads, gives a single entry per CDR3 protein. The data contain just under 9,500 distinct CDR3 sequences, under 25% of them singletons. Germline V gives CDR1 LNHDA, CDR2 SQIVND (reference sequence). V was trimmed by 0 bases and J by 0 bases, leaving 15 bases between them. The CDR3 runs to 18 residues. Peripheral blood genomic DNA, not sorted cells or RNA, was the template. By frequency in the sample, this clonotype is medium-sized. The antigen is undetermined. The chain has TRBV19 and TRBJ1-5; D is undetermined. The sample consisted of blood. The clonotype was recovered from a human donor with a blood cancer. The donor label of this sample is uncertain. The CDR3, as DNA: TGTGCCAGTAGTATAGATCCGTCGGCAGATCTTAGCAATCAGCCCCAGCATTTT. This translates into CASSIDPSADLSNQPQHF.